This T cell receptor (beta chain) was retrieved from a study of shared clonotypes between healthy human individuals (dated by TCRdb to between 2020 and 2021). For context, the study as a whole: The cohort included three men and two women between 18 and 49 years of age. Per donor, three plates each were used for CD4 naive and CD4 memory, two for CD8 naive, and one for CD8 memory. To estimate repertoire size and how much clonotype sharing occurs between individuals, the study deeply sequenced the blood TCR repertoires of 4 to 6 healthy adults. Libraries were prepared and TCR repertoires were sequenced by different laboratories using diverse techniques, in order to increase sequencing depth and limit assay-specific biases. Between about 0.8 and 9 billion PBMCs per donor were obtained by leukapheresis.

Results the study describes overall, beyond this receptor: Naive subsets generally had larger estimated clonotype richness than memory subsets did. The genetic and exposure-history diversity represented was limited by the small number of donors. Rarefaction of sorted-subset datasets indicated incomplete sequencing despite the large sequencing depth. Around 5.4% of naive CD4, roughly 3.5% of naive CD8, roughly 2.4% of memory CD4, and roughly 0.4% of memory CD8 clonotypes were shared across several donors. Higher generation probabilities were observed for clonotypes shared by all four sorted-subset donors than for non-shared clonotypes. Based on pairwise subsampling, the degree of clonotype sharing among donors was expected to be affected by sequencing depth. Sampling was restricted to blood, and TCR repertoires in tissues likely differ from the TCR repertoires found in blood.

Remarks on this clone: Its antigen target is currently unknown. No base quality values were provided; no much bigger clone lies one nucleotide off.

At the junction V is shortened by 7 bases and J by 2 bases, with 15 bases in between. Per the germline V gene (reference sequence), MNHEY is the CDR1 and SMNVEV is the CDR2. The CDR3 holds 15 amino acids from the cysteine to the phenylalanine. The only DNA kept is the CDR3, 45 bases in frame from the first base. The donors were healthy, HIV-negative adults who had no recently reported acute infections or vaccinations. Only Caucasian adults living in Nashville, Tennessee, USA were represented among the donors. Magnetic negative selection was used to enrich CD4+ T cells, after which naive cells were positively selected on CD45RA and the negative fraction became the memory subset. Blood was obtained by leukapheresis, after which PBMCs were separated by Ficoll-Histopaque density gradient centrifugation and cryopreserved in liquid nitrogen vapor phase. Analytical flow cytometry was used to check the purity and quantity of every magnetically sorted T cell population. From each sorted fraction, genomic DNA was isolated and quantified by UV absorbance on a Nanodrop 2000c.

TCR CDR3 regions were amplified from genomic DNA by multiplex PCR using the deep immunoSEQ assay. Extracted genomic DNA from each cell subset was spread evenly across all wells of several immunoSEQ 96-well plates, with each plate serving as a replicate. Each replicate PCR for sorted subsets received roughly 0.2 ug genomic DNA, equal to tens of thousands of T cell genomes. Purified libraries were quantified with a Qubit 3.0 fluorometer, sized on a Bioanalyzer 2100, and re-quantified with the KAPA Library Quantification kit. Each immunoSEQ 96-well plate was sequenced on its own single-read 150-cycle Illumina NextSeq 550 flow cell. In the paper's pipeline: The immunoSEQ output contained only junctional sequences without quality scores, so filtering could not match that applied to full-length reads. Sequences were annotated with PyIR, a Python wrapper for IgBLAST v1.9, using IMGT germline references to assign V/J genes and CDR3. Reads with weak V/J assignments (E-value above 1e-6), missing CDR3, stop codons, out-of-frame junctions, or ambiguous translated residues were removed. V3J clonotypes were defined as sequences sharing an identical inferred V gene, J gene, and CDR3 amino acid sequence. The percentage overlap between two repertoires was calculated by dividing the number of shared unique clonotypes by the size of the smaller repertoire. Three approaches were used to assess repertoire richness: RTK rarefaction, the Chao1 estimator, and Recon v2.1 estimates of unobserved clonotypes. Generation probabilities for all TCRbeta clonotypes obtained by the gDNA method from several donors were computed using OLGA. TCRdb mirrors the immuneACCESS table, restricted to in-frame sequences. Some clones are absent from its copies; in checked studies, under half trace to an unresolved V gene, and the reason for the others is unknown. D and trimming were read from the DNA, whereas the V and J calls and clone size are those reported in that table. This sample comprises some 2,500,000 clones, 93% of them detected only once. 0.36% of the sample is in the top ten clones.

The sequence was obtained from a man aged 18 to 29 in good health. Some clones in this sample may be carry-over from other donors' samples. The chain links TRBV27 with TRBJ1-5; TRBD1 is a possible D gene, resting on 5 matching bases. The sample consisted of naive CD4+ T cells from PBMCs. According to the study, the label for this sample's cell subset or site signals: CD45RA+ positively selected. DNA sequence: TGTGCCAGCAAAATCAGGGCCATAGGCAATCAGCCCCAGCATTTT. Its product reads: CASKIRAIGNQPQHF.